This T cell receptor (beta chain) was sequenced for a study of shared clonotypes between healthy human individuals. Study results and limitations: The researchers took only blood, and tissue repertoires probably look different.

Researchers divided each subset's genomic DNA evenly across several immunoSEQ plates. The unsorted PBMC sample used ten immunoSEQ deep assay plates. TCRdb keeps only in-frame clones here, not all; method: immunoSEQ multiplex PCR. The repertoire holds 490,000 or so clones, with around 80% as singletons. The germline gives CDR1 ENHRY, CDR2 SYGVKD. With 2 bases removed from V and 5 bases from J, the gap between germline ends came to 10 bases. This CDR3 is 14 amino acids long. Those who donated were healthy HIV-negative adults, with no recent acute infections or vaccinations reported. In regard to this clone: Its matching antigen is unknown.

This TCR derives from a woman aged 40 to 50 in good health. Some clones in this sample may be carry-over from other donors' samples. V and J are TRBV10-3 and TRBJ1-3; D is unresolved. Material: PBMCs. The CDR3 nucleotides read TGTGCCATCAGTGAGGGAGACAAGAGAAACACCATATATTTT. Its translation: CAISEGDKRNTIYF.